The 13 T cell receptor beta chains presented below share a single source sample, sequenced in a study of blood T cell repertoires in COVID-19. Produced via immunoSEQ multiplex PCR; TCRdb's table is partial and in-frame only. Among 80,000 to 100,000 clones listed, 80% were seen once. Sequenced input: peripheral blood. The receptors were gathered from a man aged 45 to 65 who had recovered from COVID-19.

The V and J genes are TRBV18 and TRBJ2-7; 7 bases fit TRBD1. The ends lost 3 bases at V and 5 bases at J; junction bases unmatched: 10. Germline V gene lookup returns CDR1 KGHSH and CDR2 LQKENI. The CDR3 loop spans 15 amino acids. As DNA, the CDR3 is TGTGCCAGCTCACCCAAAGTGACAGGGAACAACGAGCAGTACTTC. It specifies CASSPKVTGNNEQYF. Based on the CDR3 plus reference TRBV18 and TRBJ2-7, the full variable domain is NAGVMQNPRHLVRRRGQEARLRCSPMKGHSHVYWYRQLPEEGLKFMVYLQKENIIDESGMPKERFSAEFPKEGPSILRIQQVVRGDSAAYFCASSPKVTGNNEQYFGPGTRLTVT.

The V call is TRBV4-2, the J call TRBJ2-1; D may be TRBD2 (5 bases). Germline V gene lookup returns CDR1 LGHNA and CDR2 YNFKEQ. Trimming left V 0 bases short and J 1 base short, with 10 bases between. This CDR3 comprises 16 residues. In DNA form, the CDR3 reads TGTGCCAGCAGCCAAGAGATGCGCGGGTCCTACAATGAGCAGTTCTTC. Its protein is CASSQEMRGSYNEQFF.

V usage is TRBV6-6 and J usage is TRBJ2-7; TRBD2 matches 9 bases. The CDR3 is 17 residues long. V lost 5 bases and J lost 0; bases outside the gene matches: 11. Germline CDR1 MNHNY, CDR2 SVGAGI (reference sequence). CDR3 coding DNA: TGTGCCAGCAGTCGAGGGGCCCTAGCGGGGAGCTCCTACGAGCAGTACTTC. Amino acid sequence: CASSRGALAGSSYEQYF.

V gene TRBV4-2 combines with J gene TRBJ1-2, with TRBD1 as a possible D gene (5 bases). CDR1 is LGHNA and CDR2 is YNFKEQ in the germline V gene. Trimming took off 3 bases at V and 0 bases at J, with 17 bases between the two ends. CDR3 length: 17 residues. This CDR3 reads CASSHGEAPGANYGYTF. For the CDR3, the DNA is TGTGCCAGCAGCCACGGTGAGGCCCCGGGGGCTAACTATGGCTACACCTTC.

A single count supports this clone. CDR3 loop: CASSARGSGAGGSYEQYF. Here the CDR3 DNA reads TGTGCCAGCAGCGCCCGGGGTAGCGGGGCTGGGGGCTCCTACGAGCAGTACTTC. This rearrangement joins TRBV7-2 to TRBJ2-7, with TRBD2 matching 8 bases. The junction had 15 bases not matched to a gene; V was cut back by 5 bases and J by 0 bases. CDR1 is SGHTA and CDR2 is FQGNSA in the germline V gene. This CDR3 comprises 18 residues.

This chain links TRBV5-1 with TRBJ2-3, with D perhaps matching TRBD1 (5 bases). CDR1 is SGHRS, CDR2 YFSETQ, per germline. This CDR3 comprises 16 residues. The V gene lost 4 bases and the J gene lost 1 base, with 16 bases spanning the gap. Here the CDR3 reads CASSPGGGRGTDTQYF. The DNA of the CDR3 is TGCGCCAGCAGCCCCGGTGGCGGCAGGGGCACAGATACGCAGTATTTT.

The rearrangement joins TRBV28 to TRBJ2-7; 9 positions match TRBD1. Germline V gives CDR1 MDHEN, CDR2 SYDVKM. V gave up 5 bases and J gave up 3 bases; unmatched junction bases: 5. The CDR3 sequence is 14 residues long. Written as DNA, the CDR3 is TGTGCCAGCAGTGTAGGGACAGGGATCTACGAGCAGTACTTC. Protein sequence: CASSVGTGIYEQYF.

The gene calls are TRBV5-4 and TRBJ1-6, with 8 bases that match TRBD1. From germline, CDR1 is SGHNT and CDR2 YYREEE (reference sequence). The CDR3 covers 15 residues. The J segment lost 6 bases and the V segment lost 4 bases, leaving 6 bases of the junction unmatched. CDR3 nucleotide sequence: TGTGCCAGCAGCCGGGACAGGCTGGGTAATTCACCCCTCCACTTT. Amino acid sequence: CASSRDRLGNSPLHF.

The rearrangement links TRBV19 to TRBJ2-7; 9 bases map to TRBD2. The CDR3 has 18 residues. CDR1 LNHDA and CDR2 SQIVND come from the germline V gene (reference sequence). The junction had 14 bases not matched to a gene; V was cut back by 5 bases and J by 0 bases. For the CDR3, the DNA is TGTGCCAGTAGTCCCGATCTCGGTCTAGCGGGGAACTCCTACGAGCAGTACTTC. As protein: CASSPDLGLAGNSYEQYF.

This chain links TRBV9 with TRBJ2-1; 8 bases map to TRBD2. This CDR3 has 16 amino acids. The ends lost 0 bases at V and 3 bases at J; junction bases unmatched: 5. The germline V gene encodes CDR1 SGDLS and CDR2 YYNGEE. In DNA, the CDR3 is TGTGCCAGCAGCGTAGCTATGGGACTAGGCTACAATGAGCAGTTCTTC. It translates to CASSVAMGLGYNEQFF.

This clone has a single count. J is TRBJ2-7 and V is TRBV6-1; possibly TRBD1 for D (5 bases). From germline, CDR1 is MNHNS and CDR2 SASEGT. This CDR3 region has 11 residues. With 10 bases removed from V and 5 bases from J, the gap between germline ends came to 12 bases. The CDR3 sequence: CAIIRAHEQYF. The DNA of the CDR3 is TGTGCCATCATCAGGGCCCACGAGCAGTACTTC.

V and J are TRBV9 and TRBJ1-6, with 10 bases matching TRBD1. This CDR3 has 16 amino acids. V was clipped by 4 bases and J by 7 bases; unmatched bases: 8. Germline V lookup: CDR1 SGDLS, CDR2 YYNGEE. The CDR3: CASSPRTGGENSPLHF. The CDR3 DNA follows: TGTGCCAGCAGCCCGCGGACAGGGGGAGAGAATTCACCCCTCCACTTT.

The chain links TRBV5-4 to TRBJ2-7; 7 nucleotides line up with TRBD1. J was trimmed by 5 bases and V by 0 bases; bases with no gene match: 5. The CDR3 is 14 residues long. Germline CDR1 and CDR2: SGHNT and YYREEE (reference sequence). The chain's CDR3 is CASSLVQGKNEQYF. The CDR3 region has the DNA TGTGCCAGCAGCTTGGTACAGGGGAAGAACGAGCAGTACTTC.